The sample holds a few counts of the clone carrying this T cell receptor (beta chain). Its specificity is unknown. One end of the junction fails to match germline, which may point to a read error. These data are taken from a study of blood T cells in healthy people across ages. Points from the study as a whole: Higher diversity and more naive CD4+ cells were features of long-lived donors, compared to aged donors. While age rose, TCR beta diversity per million T cells dropped in a roughly linear way.

Primers used in a second PCR of about 7 to 11 cycles were a sample-barcoded 5' primer and a J-beta primer mix. From the 5' RACE reads, TCRdb called clonotypes with MiXCR, one entry per CDR3 protein. This repertoire shows roughly 570,000 distinct CDR3 sequences, 25% to 30% found once; its top ten account for 15% to 20%. CDR3 length: 15 amino acids. Germline CDR1 SGDLS, CDR2 YYNGEE. This clonotype was sampled from a woman in her 70s in good health. The sequenced sample consisted of blood. The chain has TRBV9 and TRBJ2-3; D call uncertain. Here the CDR3 DNA reads TGTGCCAGCAGCGTAACTACCCACTTCACAGATGCGCAGTATTTT. It translates to CASSVTTHFTDAQYF.